The T cell receptor (beta chain) described here comes from a study of blood T cells in healthy people across ages. About the study: In model experiments, template switching was able to capture about one barcoded beta molecule for every two T cells that were present.

Using a J-beta primer mix together with a sample-barcoded 5' primer, a second PCR was run for about 7 to 12 cycles. TCRdb reprocessed the 5' RACE reads with MiXCR, giving one entry per CDR3 protein. The sample includes around 800,000 distinct CDR3 sequences, 20% to 30% of them seen just once. Study findings and constraints: Donors of long life had a larger count of naive CD4+ cells and greater diversity than aged donors.

As to this clonotype: What it binds is unknown.

CDR1 is SGHDT, CDR2 YYEEEE, per germline. V lost 1 base, J lost 5 bases, and 13 bases lay in between. The CDR3 loop spans 15 amino acids. The same data also contributed to another study, on T cells of mothers and their children. That study adds: The study recruited a few healthy Caucasian mothers and their six children as donors. Both sample barcodes and 2-4 random nucleotides came from the M1S primer of the second PCR.

This receptor was taken from a boy younger than 18 in good health. The specimen sequenced was blood. The chain is built from TRBV5-6 and TRBJ2-1; unclear D gene. The CDR3 reads CASSLSPLYNNEQFF. DNA of the CDR3: TGTGCCAGCAGCTTGTCACCCTTATACAACAATGAGCAGTTCTTC. Combining the CDR3 with reference TRBV5-6 and TRBJ2-1 gives the whole variable domain DAGVTQSPTHLIKTRGQQVTLRCSPKSGHDTVSWYQQALGQGPQFIFQYYEEEERQRGNFPDRFSGHQFPNYSSELNVNALLLGDSALYLCASSLSPLYNNEQFFGPGTRLTVL.